This paragraph covers one TCR beta chain sequence. These data are taken from a study of blood T cell repertoires in COVID-19. TCRdb's copy holds only in-frame clones and misses some; the assay was immunoSEQ multiplex PCR. The sample carries some 510,000 clones, more than 75% recorded once. Donors of Cohort 3 who recovered were those that had two negative PCRs, clearance, or symptom resolution. The TCR sequence derives from a woman aged 40 to 50 who had recovered from COVID-19. The sequenced sample was PBMCs or T cells enriched from blood (not recorded which).

CDR3 nucleotides: TGTGCCAGCAGTTACTCGCCAGGGGGCCCAGAGACCCAGTACTTC. Amino acids: CASSYSPGGPETQYF. V is TRBV6-5 and J is TRBJ2-5; TRBD1 aligns across 8 bases. Germline V gene data show CDR1 as MNHEY and CDR2 as SVGAGI. The CDR3 loop spans 15 amino acids. Trimming cost V 0 bases and J 4 bases; bases outside gene matches: 4.